This T cell receptor (beta chain) emerged from a study of long-term antiretroviral therapy in people with HIV (dated 2022 in TCRdb). General notes on the study: The earliest samples were collected approximately a decade before the 2015 WHO recommendation for immediate ART, a period when ART was typically delayed until CD4 counts fell. A total of 150 to 200 cryopreserved PBMC samples came from 30 or so adults with confirmed HIV infection and were collected serially over a mean of approximately 6 years (range 1-12). Of the roughly 27 participants with HIV, some 12 were female. This retrospective serial study examined whether starting ART and sustained HIV suppression were associated with changes in the composition and diversity of the TRB repertoire in peripheral blood. No cross-contamination during QIAcube processing was seen in test extractions of a monoclonal T-cell line run alongside around 30 polyclonal samples.

Overall results and qualifications from the work: Inferences about post-ART repertoire changes are limited because no data were available on ART adherence, viral resistance or therapy changes. A significant increase in TRB diversity was found to be associated with ART initiation, although TRB diversity was observed to remain significantly below that of transplant donor controls even after long-term ART. Narrower CDR3 length ranges were observed in HIV repertoires than in controls, and an antigen-experienced repertoire with only a slight naive shift after ART was suggested by the network structure. Expanded TRB clones identified before ART initiation dominated the repertoire across all time points, though the dominance fluctuated and decreased in many PLHIV after ART. Because pre-ART samples had limited cell numbers, unsorted PBMC were profiled rather than sorted CD4+ and CD8+ T cells. Limited PBMC availability meant only the TCR beta chain was sequenced, without alpha chain pairing. Samples dated from the mid-2000s to the late 2010s, and the ART regimens used may be less effective than current ones.

Concerning this clone: Its antigen remains undetermined. Per-base quality was not reported, and no clone a single base away is much larger than it.

The immunoSEQ hsTCRB v3.0 assay was used at survey level resolution to sequence the TRB variable region. TRB sequencing targeted a depth of about 40,000-55,000 T-cell genomes per sample. TRB libraries were pooled and sequenced on an Illumina MiSeq using a v3 150-cycle kit. Under the source paper's analysis protocol: Repertoire analysis was performed in R inside a reproducible Nextflow workflow that covered QC, data transformation and analysis. LymphoSeq2, an R package for AIRR-Seq data exploration, was used to implement custom analyses. Four samples yielding fewer than 5000 total TRB sequences were excluded, leaving approximately 200 analyzed HIV repertoires. Among the 170 to 200 HIV repertoires that were kept, under 60 were collected before ART initiation and over 120 were collected after ART initiation. Repertoires were downsampled to 5000 TRB nucleotide sequences, with summary statistics averaged over 100 downsampling iterations. Only TRB sequences with CDR3 regions of at least seven amino acids were retained for analysis. Two measures captured diversity: a Shannon entropy-derived clonality score and the Gini coefficient. Repertoire networks linked the top 5000 CDR3 amino acid sequences whenever two sequences differed by an edit distance of one. For TRB CDR3 amino acid sequences, GLIPH2 was used to predict antigen specificity groups and MHC restriction. Known CMV, EBV, HIV or tissue antigen associations were flagged by matching CDR3 amino acid sequences against VDJdb and McPAS-TCR. Pre-ART, post-ART and control groups were compared with Wilcoxon signed-rank tests and Holm-Bonferroni correction. Imported from immuneACCESS, the table was reduced by TCRdb to in-frame sequences with V and J called. These copies leave out some clones; in studies compared against another copy, an unresolved V gene accounts for under half, and the cause of the remainder is not known. That table is the source of V, J and clone size, and D and trimming were worked out from the DNA. For this sample the table gives almost 20,000 clones, of which 75% to 85% were detected only once. The ten largest make up about 11% of the sample.

Inclusion was restricted to participants for whom at least one PBMC sample before ART initiation and at least two post-ART samples were available. All participants with HIV were treated in the United States of America. Before DNA extraction, cryopreserved samples of about 0.9-11 million PBMC were thawed and then washed. At the time of the earliest PBMC sample, participants with HIV were aged between roughly 23 and 60 years. Each participant contributed PBMC samples from 1-4 timepoints before ART initiation and 2-8 timepoints after ART initiation, with a median of 7 samples. For every participant, serial HIV viral load, CD4+ T-cell count, ART history and demographic data were obtained. Genomic DNA was extracted from unsorted PBMC with a Qiagen kit on a QIAcube, processed in batches of 12 samples. The receptor was isolated from a woman between 40 and 50 years old with HIV. This specimen was unsorted PBMCs, taken 0.2 years after starting antiretroviral therapy.

The DNA reads as follows: TGTGCCAGCAGCTTTGGGACTAGCGGTGAGCAGTTCTTC. Its protein product is CASSFGTSGEQFF. Here the chain combines TRBV5-6 and TRBJ2-1, and 11 junction bases match TRBD2. CDR1 is given as SGHDT and CDR2 as YYEEEE, both from the germline V gene. V trim: 2 bases; J trim: 9 bases; unmatched bases: 1. The CDR3 starts with the cysteine, ends with the phenylalanine, and has 13 residues. Only the CDR3 part of the read is kept: 39 bases, read in frame from the first base.